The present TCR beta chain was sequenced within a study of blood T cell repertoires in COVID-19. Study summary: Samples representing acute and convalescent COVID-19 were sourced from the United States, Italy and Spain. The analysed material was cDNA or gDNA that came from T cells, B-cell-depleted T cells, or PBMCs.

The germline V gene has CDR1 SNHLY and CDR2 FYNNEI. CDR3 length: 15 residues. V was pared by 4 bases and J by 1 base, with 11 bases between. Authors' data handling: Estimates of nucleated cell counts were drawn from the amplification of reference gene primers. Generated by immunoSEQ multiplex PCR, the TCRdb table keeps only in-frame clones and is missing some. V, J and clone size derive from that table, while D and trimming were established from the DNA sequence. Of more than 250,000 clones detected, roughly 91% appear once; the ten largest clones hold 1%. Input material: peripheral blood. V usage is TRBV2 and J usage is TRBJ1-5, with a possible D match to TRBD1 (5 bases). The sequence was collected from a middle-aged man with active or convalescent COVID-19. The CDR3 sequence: CASSVQGGSNQPQHF. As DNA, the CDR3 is TGTGCCAGCAGTGTTCAGGGAGGCAGCAATCAGCCCCAGCATTTT.